This TCR beta chain was observed in a study of CD8+CD57+ T cells in acquired aplastic anemia. CDR3 and TCR beta VDJ profiling relied on a genomic DNA template. TCRdb reprocessed the reads with MiXCR, giving one entry per CDR3 protein. The data hold about 160,000 distinct CDR3 sequences, with approximately 44% observed a single time. The CDR3 has 13 amino acids. Germline loops: CDR1 LGHNA, CDR2 YSLEER. V lost 1 base, J lost 4 bases, and 7 bases lay in between. Study-wide findings and caveats: No significant patient-versus-control difference appeared in CD8+ Simpson's diversity.

This clonotype showed up many times. Its specificity is unknown. The sequenced material came from sorted CD4+, CD8+, or CD8+CD57+ T cells (not recorded which) from PBMCs. This chain uses TRBV4-3 with TRBJ1-1; D gene unclear. This clonotype originated in a human donor in good health. In DNA form, the CDR3 reads TGCGCCAGCAGCCAAGGGGGTTTCACTGAAGCTTTCTTT. Translated: CASSQGGFTEAFF.